The present T cell receptor beta chain was sequenced within a study of T cell responses to AZD1222 COVID-19 vaccine. Study information: Pooling was applied to second doses at about 4 or about 12 weeks. Overall study results and limits: The peak T cell response came first, and repertoires were sampled only after it. Clonal diversity may have been underestimated, and the donors were mostly white British, with more females than males. Spike-specific TCR breadth and depth rose after two AZD1222 doses.

Points on this clone: Its antigen is as yet unknown.

Here immunoSEQ multiplex PCR was the method, and the copy in TCRdb shows in-frame clones only, minus some. Of some 150,000 clones in the sample, approximately 93% were seen once. Trimming left V 3 bases short and J 2 bases short, with 11 bases between. Germline loops: CDR1 LNHNV, CDR2 YYDKDF (reference sequence). The CDR3 extends over 15 amino acids. The chain combines TRBV15 with TRBJ2-1; D may be TRBD2 (6 bases). The source was peripheral blood, collected on day 0 of AZD1222 vaccination. This receptor was taken from an adult in good health. CDR3 nucleotides: TGTGCCACCAGCAGCGGGAGACGAACCTACAATGAGCAGTTCTTC. This encodes CATSSGRRTYNEQFF.